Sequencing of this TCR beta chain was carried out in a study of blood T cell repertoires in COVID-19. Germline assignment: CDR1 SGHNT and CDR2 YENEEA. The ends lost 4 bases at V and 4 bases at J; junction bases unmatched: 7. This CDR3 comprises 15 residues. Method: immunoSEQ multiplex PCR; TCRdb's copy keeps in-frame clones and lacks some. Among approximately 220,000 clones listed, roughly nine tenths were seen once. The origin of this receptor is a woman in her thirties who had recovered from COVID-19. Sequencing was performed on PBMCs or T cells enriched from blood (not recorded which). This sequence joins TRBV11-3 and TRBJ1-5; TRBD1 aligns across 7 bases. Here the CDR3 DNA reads TGTGCCAGCAGCTCCTCTCGACAGGGTAATCAGCCCCAGCATTTT. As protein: CASSSSRQGNQPQHF.